This TCR beta chain was sequenced for a study of OX40 agonist ivuxolimab in advanced cancers. Across the study: Patients took ivuxolimab, an agonistic anti-OX40 (CD134) antibody. People in dose escalation had one of these cancers: hepatocellular carcinoma, melanoma, renal cell or head and neck cancer.

This CDR3 is 16 amino acids long. V trimming: 3 bases; J trimming: 9 bases; junction bases outside the gene matches: 14. In germline, CDR1 is MGHRA, CDR2 YSYEKL. The table came from immunoSEQ multiplex PCR; TCRdb's copy has only in-frame clones and leaves some out. The data contain about 62,000 clones, about 91% of them singletons. This chain joins TRBV4-1 and TRBJ2-5; 9 bases match TRBD2. The input for sequencing was CD4+ or CD8+ T cells sorted from blood, taken in a trial of the OX40 agonist ivuxolimab. The clonotype originates from an adult with an advanced solid tumor such as melanoma, head and neck, liver or kidney cancer. The CDR3 coding sequence is TGCGCCAGCAGCCATAATCGAGCGGGGGGTCGGGAGGCCCAGTACTTC. Its translation: CASSHNRAGGREAQYF.